This TCR beta chain was obtained from a study of T cell changes during pregnancy in multiple sclerosis. Some clones are missing from TCRdb's copy, which holds only in-frame ones; the method was immunoSEQ multiplex PCR. In the table there are tens of thousands of clones, approximately 95% of which are singletons. The sequences come from CD4+ T cells from peripheral blood mononuclear cells, collected in the first trimester of pregnancy. The receptor was isolated from a female donor with multiple sclerosis, enrolled in a pregnancy study.

The CDR3: CASSEAWDRGGGYTF. In nucleotides, the CDR3 is TGTGCCAGCAGTGAAGCGTGGGACAGGGGCGGTGGCTACACCTTC. The chain uses TRBV6-1 and TRBJ1-2; 10 bases line up with TRBD1. The V gene end was trimmed by 0 bases and the J gene end by 7 bases; junction bases not matched to a gene: 5. Looked up from germline, CDR1 is MNHNS and CDR2 is SASEGT. The CDR3 consists of 15 residues.